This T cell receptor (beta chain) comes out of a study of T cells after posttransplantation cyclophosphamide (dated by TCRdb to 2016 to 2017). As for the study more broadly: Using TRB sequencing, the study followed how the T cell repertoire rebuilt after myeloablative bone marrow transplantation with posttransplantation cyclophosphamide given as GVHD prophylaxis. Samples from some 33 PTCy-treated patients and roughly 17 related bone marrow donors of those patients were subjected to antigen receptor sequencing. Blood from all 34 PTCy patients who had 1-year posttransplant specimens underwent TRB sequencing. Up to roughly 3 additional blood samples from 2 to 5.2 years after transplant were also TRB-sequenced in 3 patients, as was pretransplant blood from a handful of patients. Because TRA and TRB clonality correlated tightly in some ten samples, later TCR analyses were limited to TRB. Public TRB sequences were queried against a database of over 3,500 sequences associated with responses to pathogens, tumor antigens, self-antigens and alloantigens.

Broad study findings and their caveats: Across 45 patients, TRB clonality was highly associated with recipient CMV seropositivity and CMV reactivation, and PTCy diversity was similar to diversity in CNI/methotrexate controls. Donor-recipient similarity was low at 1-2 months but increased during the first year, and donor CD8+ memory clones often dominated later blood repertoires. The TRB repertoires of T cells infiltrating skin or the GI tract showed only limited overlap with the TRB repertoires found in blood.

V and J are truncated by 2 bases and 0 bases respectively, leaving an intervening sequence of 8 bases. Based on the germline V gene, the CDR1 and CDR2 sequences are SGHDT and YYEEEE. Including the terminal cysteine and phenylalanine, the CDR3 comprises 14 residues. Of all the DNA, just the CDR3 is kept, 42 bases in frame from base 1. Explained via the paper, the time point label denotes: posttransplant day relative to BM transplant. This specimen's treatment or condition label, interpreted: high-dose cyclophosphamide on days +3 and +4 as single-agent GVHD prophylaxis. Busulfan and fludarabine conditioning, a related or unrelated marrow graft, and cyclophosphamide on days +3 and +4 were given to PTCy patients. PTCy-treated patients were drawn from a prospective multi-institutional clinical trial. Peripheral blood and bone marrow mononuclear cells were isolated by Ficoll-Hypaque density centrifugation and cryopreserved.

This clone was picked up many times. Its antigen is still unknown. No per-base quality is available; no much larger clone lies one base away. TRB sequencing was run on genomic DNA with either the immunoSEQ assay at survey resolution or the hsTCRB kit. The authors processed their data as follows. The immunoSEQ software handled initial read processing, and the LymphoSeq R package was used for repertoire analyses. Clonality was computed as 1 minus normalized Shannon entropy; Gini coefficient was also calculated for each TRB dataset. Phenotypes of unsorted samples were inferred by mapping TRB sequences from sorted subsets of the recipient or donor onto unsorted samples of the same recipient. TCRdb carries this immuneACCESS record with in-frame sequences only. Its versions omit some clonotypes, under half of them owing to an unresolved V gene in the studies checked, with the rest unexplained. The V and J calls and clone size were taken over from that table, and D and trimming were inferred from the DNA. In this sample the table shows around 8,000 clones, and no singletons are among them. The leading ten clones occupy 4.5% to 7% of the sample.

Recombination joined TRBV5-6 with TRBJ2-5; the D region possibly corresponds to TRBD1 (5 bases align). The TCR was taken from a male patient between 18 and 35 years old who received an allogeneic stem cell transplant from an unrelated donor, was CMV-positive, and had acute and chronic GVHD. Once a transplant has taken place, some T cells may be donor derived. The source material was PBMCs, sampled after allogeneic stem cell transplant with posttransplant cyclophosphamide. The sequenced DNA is TGTGCCAGCAGCTTACAGGAGTACCAAGAGACCCAGTACTTC. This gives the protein CASSLQEYQETQYF.